These 21 T cell receptor beta chains were sequenced from one sample in a study of Graves' ophthalmopathy and Graves' hyperthyroidism (dated by TCRdb to about 2018). Data came from an Illumina HiSeq 2000. For repertoire sequencing, the TCR beta CDR3 regions were amplified from RNA transcripts. HTBI primers and the Qiagen OneStep RT-PCR kit were used in a first-round RT-PCR, which was followed by a second-round multiplex PCR, size selection and purification. TCRdb redid the processing of the public reads, applying fastp at Q25 and MiXCR, and retained in-frame beta chains. Here each entry gathers all rows of one CDR3 protein and keeps the most common genes and DNA. The table for this sample lists 150,000 to 200,000 distinct CDR3 sequences; roughly two fifths of them were counted only once. In total, the top ten clones hold 8% to 9.5% of the sample. Sequencing was performed on peripheral blood. These receptors originate from a young man with Graves' ophthalmopathy. Donor details come from another sample of the same person, matched by shared clones.

V usage is TRBV30 and J usage is TRBJ1-3; D unclear. CDR1 and CDR2 (germline): GTSNPN, SVGIG (reference sequence). Trimming removed 5 bases at V and 3 bases at J, with 8 bases between. CDR3 size: 12 residues. CDR3 coding DNA: TGTGCCTGGGCCTCAAGTGGAAACACCATATATTTT. Residues: CAWASSGNTIYF.

This clonotype showed up many times. The rearrangement joins TRBV7-6 to TRBJ1-1, with 7 bases aligning to TRBD1. Looked up from germline, CDR1 is SGHVS and CDR2 is FNYEAQ. This CDR3 spans 15 amino acids. Trimming removed 0 bases from V and 3 bases from J; junction bases left unmatched: 4. The CDR3 protein is CASSLAEGADTEAFF. CDR3 sequence (DNA): TGTGCCAGCAGCTTAGCTGAGGGGGCGGACACTGAAGCTTTCTTT.

Ten or more counts support this clonotype. This sequence joins TRBV4-3 and TRBJ2-5, with 7 nucleotides matching TRBD2. The CDR3 runs to 15 residues. Germline CDR1 and CDR2: LGHNA and YSLEER. Germline trimming cut 3 bases from V and 3 bases from J; bases unmatched to any gene: 7. The CDR3 protein is CASSQYSAGEETQYF. The DNA for the CDR3 is TGCGCCAGCAGCCAGTACTCCGCGGGAGAAGAGACCCAGTACTTC.

This clonotype was found many times. The chain employs TRBV28 and TRBJ1-5; 8 nucleotides line up with TRBD1. V shed 4 bases and J 6 bases; nucleotides not matched to a gene: 11. The CDR3 is 16 amino acids. Per the germline V gene, CDR1 is MDHEN and CDR2 is SYDVKM. CDR3 bases: TGTGCCAGCAGTTCCCGGCAGGGGGCTGGCGGTCAGCCCCAGCATTTT. Protein sequence: CASSSRQGAGGQPQHF.

This clonotype was seen many times. Germline is not matched at one junction end, which may reflect a read error. CDR3 DNA: TGTGCCAGCAGTTCAACAGGGGCAAACACTGTAGCTTTCTTT. Encoded protein: CASSSTGANTVAFF. The chain is built from TRBV6-5 and TRBJ1-1; 7 bases line up with TRBD1. The CDR3 loop spans 14 amino acids. CDR1 and CDR2 from the germline V gene are MNHEY and SVGAGI.

V gene TRBV19 combines with J gene TRBJ2-7; perhaps TRBD2 as D (7 bases). The CDR3 has 15 amino acids. V gave up 6 bases and J gave up 1 base, with 16 bases separating them. Looked up from germline, CDR1 is LNHDA and CDR2 is SQIVND (reference sequence). CDR3 residues: CASSPGEGDSYEQYF. CDR3 nucleotides: TGTGCCAGTAGCCCAGGGGAGGGGGATTCCTACGAGCAGTACTTC.

In its sample, this clonotype was seen once. The chain recombines TRBV28 with TRBJ2-7; no clear D. The CDR3 consists of 15 residues. Germline V gene lookup returns CDR1 MDHEN and CDR2 SYDVKM. V lost 2 bases and J lost 2, with 13 bases in between. This CDR3 reads CASSLLLHRTYEQYF. In DNA, the CDR3 is TGTGCCAGCAGTTTACTGTTACACAGAACCTACGAGCAGTACTTC.

This clonotype was found a few times. The gene calls are TRBV6-5 and TRBJ2-5; no clear D gene. The CDR3 covers 14 residues. V was trimmed by 2 bases and J by 2 bases, leaving 9 bases between them. Germline CDR1 reads MNHEY; CDR2 reads SVGAGI. The CDR3 sequence is CASSYVGPQETQYF. The CDR3 nucleotides read TGTGCCAGCAGTTACGTAGGGCCACAAGAGACCCAGTACTTC.

This clonotype was found many times. V is TRBV12-3 or TRBV12-4 and J is TRBJ2-5, with D unclear. Trimming took 5 bases from V and 0 from J, leaving 10 bases between them. This CDR3 has 14 amino acids. CDR3 nucleotide sequence: TGTGCCAGCAGTCCCACCGAGTACCAAGAGACCCAGTACTTC. It is translated as CASSPTEYQETQYF.

Ten or more counts support this clonotype. The genes are TRBV20-1 and TRBJ1-2; 7 nucleotides agree with TRBD1. The CDR3 length is 13 residues. V lost 3 bases to trimming and J lost 5 bases; unmatched junction nucleotides: 6. Germline V CDR1 and CDR2: DFQATT, SNEGSKA (reference sequence). The DNA for the CDR3 is TGCAGTGCTAGCACCGGGACAGCGTATGGCTACACCTTC. Translation gives CSASTGTAYGYTF.

This clonotype was detected ten times or more. The CDR3 reads CASSHKTGYGYTF. The CDR3 nucleotides are TGCGCCAGCAGCCATAAAACAGGCTATGGCTACACCTTC. The chain has TRBV4-1 and TRBJ1-2; a weak D match, TRBD1 (5 bases). The length of the CDR3 is 13 residues. CDR1 MGHRA and CDR2 YSYEKL come from the germline V gene. The germline V and J ends were trimmed by 3 bases and 4 bases, with 9 bases remaining between them.

The chain couples TRBV28 to TRBJ2-7; no definite D call. The CDR3 has 15 residues. Deletions cut 5 bases from V and 1 base from J, with 15 bases between. Germline values: CDR1 MDHEN, CDR2 SYDVKM. CDR3 in DNA: TGTGCCAGCAGTGTATCAGAGACTTATTCCTACGAGCAGTACTTC. This codes for CASSVSETYSYEQYF.

The chain employs TRBV29-1 and TRBJ2-7, with D possibly being TRBD1 or TRBD2 (5 bases each). Germline-derived CDR1 and CDR2 are SQVTM and ANQGSEA. The CDR3 loop spans 12 amino acids. V shed 4 bases and J shed 3 bases, with 10 bases lying between them. The CDR3: CSVGDGFYEQYF. The CDR3 bases are TGCAGCGTTGGGGACGGCTTCTACGAGCAGTACTTC.

This clonotype showed up just a few times. This chain connects TRBV28 to TRBJ2-5; 8 nucleotides line up with TRBD1. In germline, CDR1 is MDHEN, CDR2 SYDVKM. The CDR3 runs 15 residues. J lost 4 bases, V lost 3 bases, and 7 bases had no gene match. The CDR3 DNA is TGTGCCAGCAGTTTTTCAAGGCAGGGGGCAGAGACCCAGTACTTC. Amino acids: CASSFSRQGAETQYF.

This clonotype showed up many times. The rearrangement joins TRBV9 to TRBJ2-5; D perhaps matches TRBD1 (5 bases). The CDR3 has 14 residues. Trimming took 0 bases from V and 0 from J, leaving 6 bases between them. Germline V lookup: CDR1 SGDLS, CDR2 YYNGEE. CDR3 residues: CASSVGQYQETQYF. The CDR3, as DNA: TGTGCCAGCAGCGTAGGACAGTACCAAGAGACCCAGTACTTC.

The chain links TRBV20-1 to TRBJ2-7; 8 nucleotides align to TRBD1. V was pared by 5 bases and J by 7 bases, with 13 bases of the junction left unmatched. The CDR3 contains 14 residues. CDR1 is DFQATT, CDR2 SNEGSKA, per germline (reference sequence). The DNA of the CDR3 is TGCAGTGCTTACCCGGGACAGGAAACGGGTGAGCAGTACTTC. Residues: CSAYPGQETGEQYF.

This clonotype has ten or more counts. The chain couples TRBV12-3 or TRBV12-4 to TRBJ1-1, with 7 bases aligning to TRBD1. With 4 bases clipped from V and 7 bases from J, the junction kept 3 bases outside the gene matches. This CDR3 comprises 12 residues. CDR3 nucleotide sequence: TGTGCCAGCAGTTCCACAGGGGATGAAGCTTTCTTT. Amino acid sequence: CASSSTGDEAFF.

This clonotype was seen at least ten times. The chain employs TRBV27 and TRBJ2-7; TRBD2 matches at 7 bases. This CDR3 region has 13 residues. Per the germline V gene, CDR1 is MNHEY and CDR2 is SMNVEV (reference sequence). V trimming: 7 bases; J trimming: 4 bases; junction bases outside the gene matches: 7. The CDR3 reads CASKRSGMYEQYF. The DNA for the CDR3 is TGTGCCAGCAAAAGGAGCGGGATGTACGAGCAGTACTTC.

In its sample, this clonotype was seen many times. The chain couples TRBV19 to TRBJ2-5; D gene uncertain. From germline, CDR1 is LNHDA and CDR2 SQIVND (reference sequence). There are 16 residues in the CDR3. Trimming removed 3 bases at V and 4 bases at J, with 18 bases between. CDR3 in DNA: TGTGCCAGTAGTATGGTTGGTCCCTCCCCCGGAGAGACCCAGTACTTC. Translation gives CASSMVGPSPGETQYF.

This clonotype was counted at least ten times. This chain uses TRBV6-5 with TRBJ1-5; D might be TRBD1 (5 bases). Per the germline V gene, CDR1 is MNHEY and CDR2 is SVGAGI. The CDR3 is 13 amino acids. Trimming left V 5 bases short and J 6 bases short, with 11 bases between. Here the CDR3 reads CASSPRVFQPQHF. For the CDR3, the DNA is TGTGCCAGCAGTCCCAGGGTTTTTCAGCCCCAGCATTTT.

This clonotype was counted at least ten times. This chain connects TRBV29-1 to TRBJ2-7, with 8 bases that match TRBD2. The trim removed 5 bases at V and 2 bases at J, leaving 11 bases unmatched. The CDR3 has 15 residues. CDR1 and CDR2 (germline): SQVTM, ANQGSEA. CDR3 nucleotide sequence: TGCAGCGTTAATTTTCACCAGCGGGGGACCTACGAGCAGTACTTC. It specifies CSVNFHQRGTYEQYF.